This TCR beta chain was documented in a study of CD8 T cells in Susac syndrome. Worth noting for this clonotype: The target antigen is unknown.

Included as multiple sclerosis controls were treatment-naive patients who had stable or active relapsing-remitting disease. Random hexamers were used to reverse transcribe 0.5 to 1 ug of RNA. The amplification used immunoSEQ multiplex PCR on TCR beta CDR3; it spanned 54 Vbeta and 13 Jbeta. TCRdb processed the immunoSEQ multiplex PCR reads anew with MiXCR; each CDR3 protein has one entry. The sample includes roughly 120,000 distinct CDR3 sequences, approximately 93% of them seen just once. Germline trimming cut 3 bases from V and 1 base from J; bases unmatched to any gene: 6. The length of the CDR3 is 17 residues. CDR1 is LGHNA, CDR2 YNFKEQ, per germline. General study results and limits: Regarding the TCR sequencing and HLA analysis, the study admitted that a relatively small number of individuals were involved.

The clonotype was recovered from a human donor with multiple sclerosis. The gene calls are TRBV4-2 and TRBJ2-3, with 11 bases that match TRBD2. Material for sequencing was CD4+ T cells from PBMCs. The CDR3 DNA is TGTGCCAGCAGCCACGTACTAGCGGGGGCCGGCACAGATACGCAGTATTTT. Translated: CASSHVLAGAGTDTQYF.